This entry features one T cell receptor (beta chain) sequence. The data were obtained in a study of monozygotic twins with inflammatory bowel disease. Eight reactions per sample, run separately, yielded cDNA. Molecular identifiers with 6-nucleotide sample barcodes were added during cDNA synthesis via template switching. After re-calling the 5' RACE reads, TCRdb lists one entry per CDR3 protein, DNA absent. The table lists approximately 380,000 distinct CDR3 sequences. The CDR3 totals 16 residues. The germline V gene encodes CDR1 MDHEN and CDR2 SYDVKM. The origin of this receptor is a human donor with ulcerative colitis or Crohn's disease, or a healthy co-twin of an affected twin (not recorded which). Source material: blood. The rearrangement links TRBV28 to TRBJ1-1. CDR3 sequence reads: CASRGGSGGGNTEAFF.